This passage covers 17 T cell receptor beta chains from one sample sequenced in a study of blood T cell repertoires in COVID-19. Sequencing used immunoSEQ multiplex PCR; TCRdb keeps in-frame clones, though not all of them. The repertoire has 200,000 to 250,000 clones, 85% to 90% of them found once; the top ten carry about 9.4%. Sequencing was carried out using peripheral blood. The receptors originated from a woman aged 45 to 65 with COVID-19, enrolled during active disease.

This sequence joins TRBV7-9 and TRBJ2-3; D perhaps matches TRBD1 (6 bases). V was trimmed by 8 bases and J by 0 bases, leaving 15 bases between them. CDR1 is SEHNR, CDR2 FQNEAQ, per germline (reference sequence). The CDR3 is 15 residues long. The CDR3 loop is CASGVQGASTDTQYF. Written as DNA, the CDR3 is TGTGCCAGCGGTGTACAGGGAGCTAGCACAGATACGCAGTATTTT. Using reference TRBV7-9 and TRBJ2-3 for the parts outside the CDR3, the full variable domain is DTGVSQNPRHKITKRGQNVTFRCDPISEHNRLYWYRQTLGQGPEFLTYFQNEAQLEKSRLLSDRFSAERPKGSFSTLEIQRTEQGDSAMYLCASGVQGASTDTQYFGPGTRLTVL.

The chain links TRBV19 to TRBJ1-4, with D perhaps matching TRBD1 (5 bases). V shed 5 bases and J shed 0 bases, with 10 bases lying between them. The germline V gene encodes CDR1 LNHDA and CDR2 SQIVND (reference sequence). This CDR3 spans 15 amino acids. The CDR3 DNA sequence: TGTGCCAGTAGTTACAGGCACTCAACTAATGAAAAACTGTTTTTT. Translation: CASSYRHSTNEKLFF.

The rearrangement uses TRBV19 and TRBJ1-6; TRBD1 might be the D (5 bases). Per germline, CDR1 LNHDA and CDR2 SQIVND (reference sequence). This CDR3 is built from 14 residues. The V end lost 4 bases, the J end lost 7 bases, and 11 bases lay between the germline ends. As DNA, the CDR3 is TGTGCCAGTAGTACTCAGGGTGCGAATTCACCCCTCCACTTT. It is translated as CASSTQGANSPLHF.

V usage is TRBV30 and J usage is TRBJ2-6, with 8 bases aligning to TRBD1. The trim removed 4 bases at V and 0 bases at J, leaving 2 bases unmatched. The germline V gene has CDR1 GTSNPN and CDR2 SVGIG (reference sequence). CDR3 length: 15 residues. CDR3 in DNA: TGTGCCTGGACCACAGGGGGCTCTGGGGCCAACGTCCTGACTTTC. Translated, it gives CAWTTGGSGANVLTF.

The CDR3 region is CASSPTSGGQTDTQYF. CDR3 DNA: TGTGCCAGCAGCCCGACTAGCGGGGGACAAACAGATACGCAGTATTTT. The rearrangement uses TRBV4-2 and TRBJ2-3, with 12 bases matching TRBD2. Germline CDR1 is LGHNA and CDR2 is YNFKEQ. This CDR3 has 16 residues. V shed 4 bases and J 3 bases; nucleotides not matched to a gene: 5.

The V call is TRBV9, the J call TRBJ1-2, with TRBD1 identical over 8 bases. Germline loops: CDR1 SGDLS, CDR2 YYNGEE. The CDR3 totals 14 residues. Trimming took 6 bases from V and 4 from J; bases not matched to a gene: 8. CDR3 protein: CASTLDRVGYGYTF. The CDR3 DNA reads TGTGCCAGCACCCTGGACAGGGTGGGCTATGGCTACACCTTC.

The CDR3 coding sequence is TGTGCCAGCAGCATCAGGGTTATGGGCTACACCTTC. Its translation is CASSIRVMGYTF. V gene TRBV2 combines with J gene TRBJ1-2; D is perhaps TRBD1 (5 bases). Trimming cost V 6 bases and J 8 bases, with 13 bases left between them. CDR1 and CDR2 (germline): SNHLY, FYNNEI. The CDR3 is 12 residues long.

V is TRBV27 and J is TRBJ2-5, with D maybe TRBD2 (7 bases). The CDR3 has 11 amino acids. Germline assignment: CDR1 MNHEY and CDR2 SMNVEV (reference sequence). Trimming removed 8 bases from V and 7 bases from J, with 11 bases in between. In DNA form, the CDR3 reads TGTGCCAGCGGACAGCGGGGGACCCAGTACTTC. Protein: CASGQRGTQYF.

The CDR3 sequence is CASSREPGTSYEQYF. CDR3 DNA sequence: TGCGCCAGCAGCCGGGAGCCGGGGACCTCCTACGAGCAGTACTTC. This rearrangement joins TRBV5-1 to TRBJ2-7; D might be TRBD2 (6 bases). The CDR3 covers 15 residues. Germline CDR1 and CDR2: SGHRS and YFSETQ. The ends were cut back, 4 bases at V and 0 bases at J, with 14 bases in the middle.

This chain connects TRBV28 to TRBJ1-1; tentatively, D is TRBD1 (6 bases). Germline CDR1 MDHEN, CDR2 SYDVKM. Between the trimmed V and J ends, which lost 5 bases and 1 base, there was a span of 14 bases. The CDR3 has 15 amino acids. DNA for the CDR3: TGTGCCAGCAGTATACAGGGAGGGGGGAACACTGAAGCTTTCTTT. Its translation: CASSIQGGGNTEAFF.

This chain connects TRBV10-2 to TRBJ2-7, with D maybe TRBD1 (5 bases). In germline, CDR1 is WSHSY, CDR2 SAAADI. The V end was cut by 6 bases, the J end by 3 bases, with 21 bases between. The CDR3 is made up of 16 amino acids. The CDR3 is CASRGEGRQRSYEQYF. In DNA form, the CDR3 reads TGCGCCAGCAGGGGTGAAGGCCGACAGAGGAGCTACGAGCAGTACTTC.

The chain combines TRBV12-5 with TRBJ1-1; 7 bases fit TRBD1. CDR1 is LGHNT and CDR2 is FRNRAP in the germline V gene. This CDR3 spans 15 amino acids. J was trimmed by 1 base and V by 2 bases; bases with no gene match: 4. The CDR3 is CASGLLEGANTEAFF. Here the CDR3 DNA reads TGTGCTAGTGGTTTGTTGGAGGGGGCGAACACTGAAGCTTTCTTT.

The chain uses TRBV18 and TRBJ2-5; TRBD1 matches 12 bases. Trimming at V came to 6 bases and at J to 5 bases, leaving 4 bases not matched to a gene. Germline V gives CDR1 KGHSH, CDR2 LQKENI. There are 14 residues in the CDR3. CDR3 nucleotides: TGTGCCAGCTCTCGGGACAGGGGGCTGGAGACCCAGTACTTC. It specifies CASSRDRGLETQYF. The variable domain in full, with the rest retrieved from reference TRBV18 and TRBJ2-5, is NAGVMQNPRHLVRRRGQEARLRCSPMKGHSHVYWYRQLPEEGLKFMVYLQKENIIDESGMPKERFSAEFPKEGPSILRIQQVVRGDSAAYFCASSRDRGLETQYFGPGTRLLVL.

J is TRBJ2-1 and V is TRBV5-1; no clear D gene. Germline CDR1 reads SGHRS; CDR2 reads YFSETQ. CDR3 length: 12 amino acids. Trimming removed 4 bases from V and 2 bases from J, with 4 bases in between. The CDR3 reads CASSQTYNEQFF. CDR3 bases: TGCGCCAGCAGCCAAACCTACAATGAGCAGTTCTTC.

V usage is TRBV6-5 and J usage is TRBJ1-1; D is perhaps TRBD1 (6 bases). The CDR3 runs to 13 residues. In germline, CDR1 is MNHEY, CDR2 SVGAGI. V shed 5 bases and J shed 3 bases, with 10 bases lying between them. In DNA, the CDR3 is TGTGCCAGCAGTCAAACAGGGCACACTGAAGCTTTCTTT. As protein: CASSQTGHTEAFF.

As regards this clone: Compared with germline, one end of the junction differs, possibly owing to a read error. The V and J genes are TRBV19 and TRBJ2-5, with TRBD2 as a possible D gene (6 bases). In germline, CDR1 is LNHDA, CDR2 SQIVND (reference sequence). The CDR3 covers 16 residues. The CDR3 here is CASSIYAGLNQETQYF. CDR3 bases: TGTGCCAGTAGTATCTACGCGGGACTTAACCAGGAGACCCAGTACTTC.

This chain joins TRBV5-4 and TRBJ1-3, with D maybe TRBD1 (6 bases). The CDR3 loop spans 16 amino acids. V dropped 0 bases and J dropped 0 bases, with 10 bases sitting between them. Germline lookup yields CDR1 SGHNT and CDR2 YYREEE (reference sequence). CDR3 bases: TGTGCCAGCAGCTTGGACAGGGACCTCTCTGGAAACACCATATATTTT. Its protein product is CASSLDRDLSGNTIYF. Together with reference TRBV5-4 and TRBJ1-3, the CDR3 gives the full variable domain: ETGVTQSPTHLIKTRGQQVTLRCSSQSGHNTVSWYQQALGQGPQFIFQYYREEENGRGNFPPRFSGLQFPNYSSELNVNALELDDSALYLCASSLDRDLSGNTIYFGEGSWLTVV.